This T cell receptor beta chain originates from a study of neurological immune-mediated disorders. Study-wide findings and caveats: Multiple sclerosis was found to have the least TCR clonal expansion, below healthy controls, and HTLV-1-associated myelopathy the most.

This clonotype occurred many times. Its antigen is unidentified. TCRdb analysed the 5' RACE reads with MiXCR anew, one entry per CDR3 protein. The data show 70,000 to 95,000 distinct CDR3 sequences, with 13% to 15% seen just once and approximately 7.5% held by the top ten. The clonotype comes from a woman in her 50s in good health. Sequencing used PBMCs.

CDR3 in amino acids: CASSWRHGRTYNEQFF. CDR3 bases: TGTGCCAGCAGCTGGAGACATGGGAGGACCTACAATGAGCAGTTCTTC. This chain joins TRBV5-6 and TRBJ2-1, with a possible D match to TRBD2 (6 bases). The CDR3 runs 16 residues. In germline, CDR1 is SGHDT, CDR2 YYEEEE. Trimming left V 3 bases short and J 2 bases short, with 15 bases between.